These 29 T cell receptor beta chains were all obtained from the same sample, sequenced in a study of shared clonotypes between healthy human individuals. Method: immunoSEQ multiplex PCR; TCRdb's copy keeps in-frame clones and lacks some. The sample includes about 2 million clones, over 85% seen only once; the top ten take approximately 0.13%. The material sequenced was naive CD4+ T cells sorted from blood. Subset here: CD45RA+ positively selected. The receptors were sampled from a man younger than 35 in good health.

The V and J genes are TRBV30 and TRBJ2-5, with 9 positions matching TRBD2. This CDR3 has 12 residues. Germline-derived CDR1 and CDR2 are GTSNPN and SVGIG (reference sequence). Trimming at V came to 5 bases and at J to 5 bases, leaving 3 bases not matched to a gene. CDR3 sequence reads: CAWGSGRETQYF. The CDR3 bases are TGTGCCTGGGGGAGCGGGAGGGAGACCCAGTACTTC.

V usage is TRBV6-5 and J usage is TRBJ1-2; D possibly corresponds to TRBD1 (6 bases). This CDR3 contains 14 residues. The germline gives CDR1 MNHEY, CDR2 SVGAGI. V lost 6 bases and J lost 5, with 16 bases in between. CDR3 protein: CASSPFRTGYGYTF. CDR3 coding DNA: TGTGCCAGCAGCCCTTTTCGAACAGGGTATGGCTACACCTTC.

The CDR3 DNA reads TGTGCGGGGGATAGACTAGCGGGAGGAACCTACAATGAGCAGTTCTTC. The encoded protein is CAGDRLAGGTYNEQFF. The chain recombines TRBV2 with TRBJ2-1; 13 positions match TRBD2. The CDR3 length is 16 residues. Per germline, CDR1 SNHLY and CDR2 FYNNEI. Filled out from reference TRBV2 and TRBJ2-1, the complete variable domain reads EPEVTQTPSHQVTQMGQEVILRCVPISNHLYFYWYRQILGQKVEFLVSFYNNEISEKSEIFDDQFSVERPDGSNFTLKIRSTKLEDSAMYFCAGDRLAGGTYNEQFFGPGTRLTVL.

This chain joins TRBV7-2 and TRBJ1-6, with D maybe TRBD1 (6 bases). Germline CDR1 SGHTA, CDR2 FQGNSA. Trimming removed 5 bases from V and 9 bases from J, with 20 bases in between. This CDR3 has 16 residues. CDR3 residues: CASSTPGRGHVSPLHF. CDR3 DNA: TGTGCCAGCAGCACCCCGGGGCGGGGGCATGTTTCACCCCTCCACTTT.

This chain joins TRBV21-1 and TRBJ1-1. TRBV21-1 is a listed pseudogene. The CDR3 is 15 amino acids. The CDR3 loop reads CASSQDRTTNTEAFF. The CDR3 region has the DNA TGTGCCAGCAGCCAAGATCGGACCACGAACACTGAAGCTTTCTTT.

In regard to this clone: A much larger clone lies one base from this, so it may be a read error. The same CDR3 arises from other DNA sequences in this sample as well. The CDR3 sequence: CASRRNTEAFF. The CDR3 region has the DNA TGTGCCAGCAGGAGGAACACTGAAGCTTTCTTT. The chain is built from TRBV27 and TRBJ1-1; no reliable D call. The CDR3 totals 11 residues. The germline V and J ends were trimmed by 6 bases and 1 base, with 3 bases remaining between them. In germline, CDR1 is MNHEY, CDR2 SMNVEV (reference sequence).

The chain is built from TRBV15 and TRBJ1-2; TRBD1 matches 8 bases. Trimming took 0 bases from V and 4 from J; bases not matched to a gene: 1. The germline V gene has CDR1 LNHNV and CDR2 YYDKDF (reference sequence). CDR3 length: 14 amino acids. CDR3 sequence (DNA): TGTGCCACCAGCAGAGATGGGACAGGCTATGGCTACACCTTC. This encodes CATSRDGTGYGYTF.

Written as DNA, the CDR3 is TGTGCCAGTCCGGGACAGGGGGCCGTCTTTAATCAGCCCCAGCATTTT. This gives the protein CASPGQGAVFNQPQHF. The chain employs TRBV27 and TRBJ1-5; 12 bases match TRBD1. Germline CDR1 reads MNHEY; CDR2 reads SMNVEV (reference sequence). CDR3 length equals 16 residues. Germline trimming cut 9 bases from V and 4 bases from J; bases unmatched to any gene: 10.

V gene TRBV30 combines with J gene TRBJ1-6; D gene ambiguous. This CDR3 has 15 amino acids. The ends were cut back, 2 bases at V and 10 bases at J, with 18 bases in the middle. The V gene's germline CDR1 is GTSNPN and CDR2 SVGIG (reference sequence). For the CDR3, the DNA is TGTGCCTGGAGTCCGTCCAGTGGGGTCGGGTCACCCCTCCACTTT. Protein: CAWSPSSGVGSPLHF.

The chain recombines TRBV10-3 with TRBJ1-5; 9 nucleotides line up with TRBD1. This CDR3 has 15 amino acids. Trimming cost V 3 bases and J 8 bases; bases outside gene matches: 8. Germline assignment: CDR1 ENHRY and CDR2 SYGVKD. In nucleotides, the CDR3 is TGTGCCATCAGTGAAAGGGGGGACAGGGATGAGCCCCAGCATTTT. Its protein product is CAISERGDRDEPQHF.

This clone was picked up one time. The V gene is TRBV4-1, the J gene TRBJ2-5; D gene uncertain. CDR1 and CDR2 (germline): MGHRA, YSYEKL. Trimming removed 1 base at V and 4 bases at J, with 7 bases between. This CDR3 spans 13 amino acids. Here the CDR3 DNA reads TGCGCCAGCAGCCAAGCCATCACAGAGACCCAGTACTTC. Translating gives CASSQAITETQYF.

The chain uses TRBV4-1 and TRBJ1-4, with unresolved D. The CDR3 totals 16 residues. Per the germline V gene, CDR1 is MGHRA and CDR2 is YSYEKL. The ends were cut back, 4 bases at V and 0 bases at J, with 12 bases in the middle. The CDR3 loop is CASSPTVLATNEKLFF. Here the CDR3 DNA reads TGCGCCAGCAGCCCGACGGTTCTTGCAACTAATGAAAAACTGTTTTTT.

CDR3 sequence reads: CASTRDPNGGYTF. In nucleotides, the CDR3 is TGTGCCAGCACCCGGGACCCCAACGGAGGCTACACCTTC. The V call is TRBV6-5, the J call TRBJ1-2, with a possible D match to TRBD1 (5 bases). CDR1 and CDR2 (germline): MNHEY, SVGAGI. The CDR3 consists of 13 residues. The V gene lost 7 bases and the J gene lost 8 bases, with 17 bases spanning the gap.

The V call is TRBV11-2, the J call TRBJ2-1; no clear D gene. CDR1 and CDR2 (germline): SGHAT, FQNNGV. The CDR3 runs to 12 residues. V was pared by 4 bases and J by 12 bases, with 13 bases between. CDR3 coding DNA: TGTGCCAGCAGCTCCCAGTCGGTTGGGCAGTTCTTC. This translates into CASSSQSVGQFF.

The chain has TRBV11-2 and TRBJ2-1; 7 nucleotides line up with TRBD2. The CDR3 length is 16 residues. CDR1 is SGHAT, CDR2 FQNNGV, per germline. With 0 bases clipped from V and 7 bases from J, the junction kept 9 bases outside the gene matches. The CDR3 region has the DNA TGTGCCAGCAGCTTAGATGGGAGGGGAGATTGGAATGAGCAGTTCTTC. It codes for CASSLDGRGDWNEQFF.

The gene calls are TRBV5-4 and TRBJ2-3; 7 bases match TRBD2. The CDR3 spans 13 residues. V lost 0 bases, J lost 14 bases, and 9 bases stayed unmatched. Germline V lookup: CDR1 SGHNT, CDR2 YYREEE (reference sequence). The CDR3 sequence: CASSLDGSRELYF. CDR3 coding DNA: TGTGCCAGCAGCTTGGATGGCTCGCGGGAGCTGTATTTT.

The chain joins TRBV5-1 to TRBJ2-1; no reliable D call. CDR1 is SGHRS, CDR2 YFSETQ, per germline. The CDR3 runs 16 residues. V lost 0 bases to trimming and J lost 0 bases, with 10 bases between them. The CDR3, as DNA: TGCGCCAGCAGCTTGGCTTTCGTGAGCTCCTACAATGAGCAGTTCTTC. Encoded protein: CASSLAFVSSYNEQFF.

The rearrangement uses TRBV5-4 and TRBJ2-7; perhaps TRBD1 as D (5 bases). CDR1 is SGHNT and CDR2 is YYREEE in the germline V gene (reference sequence). The CDR3 covers 15 residues. Trimming stripped 0 bases from V and 0 bases from J, with 10 bases between. CDR3 DNA sequence: TGTGCCAGCAGCTTGGGGGGCGGAACCTCCTACGAGCAGTACTTC. It encodes CASSLGGGTSYEQYF.

V and J are TRBV7-3 and TRBJ2-2, with TRBD2 identical over 11 bases. The CDR3 spans 18 residues. Germline V gives CDR1 SGHTA, CDR2 FQGTGA. V was pared by 5 bases and J by 0 bases, with 8 bases of the junction left unmatched. The CDR3, as DNA: TGTGCCAGCAGCCCGGGACTAGCGGATATTTCGAACACCGGGGAGCTGTTTTTT. It specifies CASSPGLADISNTGELFF.

This clone was observed once. The V call is TRBV11-2, the J call TRBJ1-3; TRBD1 is a possible D gene (5 bases). The germline V and J ends were trimmed by 5 bases and 5 bases, with 16 bases remaining between them. This CDR3 contains 15 residues. CDR1 and CDR2 (germline): SGHAT, FQNNGV. The CDR3 DNA reads as TGTGCCAGCAGCATTCCCCAGGAGGGGAGAAACACCATATATTTT. This encodes CASSIPQEGRNTIYF.

The V call is TRBV29-1, the J call TRBJ1-5; D unresolved. Per germline, CDR1 SQVTM and CDR2 ANQGSEA. This CDR3 region has 13 residues. Trimming shortened V by 6 bases and J by 3 bases, and 12 bases separated the two germline ends. DNA of the CDR3: TGCAGCGTCATCAAAGGGCCCAATCAGCCCCAGCATTTT. Protein product: CSVIKGPNQPQHF.

V usage is TRBV21-1 and J usage is TRBJ2-2; TRBD1 is the table's D call and was not checked against the DNA. TRBV21-1 represents a pseudogene. The CDR3 consists of 18 residues. CDR3 loop: CASRLKTLRDRGSGELFF. The CDR3 DNA follows: TGTGCCAGCAGGCTAAAGACTCTCCGGGACAGGGGCTCCGGGGAGCTGTTTTTT.

Concerning this clone: A junction boundary mismatches the germline segment, possibly from a read error. The rearrangement uses TRBV5-6 and TRBJ2-1, with 9 positions matching TRBD1. Germline V CDR1 and CDR2: SGHDT, YYEEEE. CDR3 length: 11 amino acids. DNA for the CDR3: TGTGCCAGCAGCTTACAGGGGGCTTCGGTCTTC. It translates to CASSLQGASVF.

This clone was seen once. The CDR3 loop reads CAVSGLAGGEEQFF. The CDR3 nucleotides read TGTGCCGTTTCGGGACTAGCGGGAGGGGAGGAGCAGTTCTTC. The V and J genes are TRBV10-3 and TRBJ2-1; 16 bases align to TRBD2. The CDR3 spans 14 residues. Looked up from germline, CDR1 is ENHRY and CDR2 is SYGVKD. V lost 11 bases and J lost 10; bases outside the gene matches: 8.

This clone appeared a single time. The CDR3 DNA reads as TGCGCCAGCAGCCTAGGACTAGCGAGCAATGAGCAGTTCTTC. Protein: CASSLGLASNEQFF. The chain employs TRBV4-3 and TRBJ2-1, with TRBD2 matching over 9 bases. The CDR3 spans 14 residues. Germline assignment: CDR1 LGHNA and CDR2 YSLEER. V was clipped by 4 bases and J by 6 bases; unmatched bases: 4.

V is TRBV5-1 and J is TRBJ2-2; TRBD2 might be the D (6 bases). The V end lost 0 bases, the J end lost 1 base, and 10 bases lay between the germline ends. The CDR3 sequence is 16 residues long. CDR1 is SGHRS and CDR2 is YFSETQ in the germline V gene. CDR3 loop: CASSLVEGRNTGELFF. CDR3 nucleotides: TGCGCCAGCAGCTTGGTGGAGGGCCGGAACACCGGGGAGCTGTTTTTT.

This clone has only one observation. This sequence joins TRBV19 and TRBJ1-4; maybe TRBD1 (5 bases). The CDR3 is made up of 14 amino acids. V dropped 4 bases and J dropped 8 bases, with 14 bases sitting between them. CDR1 LNHDA and CDR2 SQIVND come from the germline V gene (reference sequence). The CDR3, as DNA: TGTGCCAGTAGTACCGGGGACCTCGGGGAAAAACTGTTTTTT. Translating it yields CASSTGDLGEKLFF.

The chain recombines TRBV6-5 with TRBJ2-1, with D perhaps assigned TRBD1 or TRBD2 (5 bases each). This CDR3 has 15 amino acids. Trimming removed 6 bases at V and 3 bases at J, with 15 bases between. Germline CDR1 reads MNHEY; CDR2 reads SVGAGI. CDR3 coding DNA: TGTGCCAGCAGCCGAGGGGCGAAGCTCTACAATGAGCAGTTCTTC. Translation gives CASSRGAKLYNEQFF.

The J gene is TRBJ2-7, the V gene TRBV9; 7 nucleotides align to TRBD1. CDR3 size: 14 residues. V dropped 4 bases and J dropped 3; count of bases not matched to a gene: 7. CDR1 and CDR2 (germline): SGDLS, YYNGEE. For the CDR3, the DNA is TGTGCCAGCAGCCCGGGACAGAACCTCTACGAGCAGTACTTC. Residues: CASSPGQNLYEQYF.